This T cell receptor beta chain was obtained from a study of cytomegalovirus exposure and HLA in healthy donors. Overall study context: Early released data had around 79 million unique TCRs, all coming from HLA-typed donors.

Study-level findings and limits: Because they were indistinguishable, some V segments, including TRBV6-2 and TRBV6-3, were excluded. Later work showed greater clonal expansion in HLA-associated TCR beta chains than in equally common others.

This clone has just a few counts. As yet, its antigen is unknown. Primers included in the PCR were 60 Vbeta and 13 Jbeta primers. Profiled with immunoSEQ multiplex PCR; TCRdb holds only in-frame clones, not every one. The sample records 54,000 or so clones, around three fifths being singletons. With 7 bases removed from V and 0 bases from J, the gap between germline ends came to 12 bases. CDR1 SNHLY and CDR2 FYNNEI come from the germline V gene. The CDR3 contains 15 residues. The TCR originated in a human donor in good health. J is TRBJ1-4 and V is TRBV2; no clear D. Sequenced sample: PBMCs. The CDR3 sequence is CASNGVVATNEKLFF. In DNA, the CDR3 is TGTGCCAGCAACGGTGTCGTTGCAACTAATGAAAAACTGTTTTTT.